What follows are 21 T cell receptor beta chains derived from one specimen sequenced in a study of cytomegalovirus exposure and HLA in healthy donors. PCR involved 60 Vbeta and 13 Jbeta primers. Sequenced by immunoSEQ multiplex PCR; TCRdb stores in-frame clones only, minus some. Across more than 100,000 clones, the top ten clones capture 1.5% to 1.9% of the sample. The sample was PBMCs. Receptors were obtained from a woman aged 40 to 55 in good health and CMV-seronegative.

This chain joins TRBV10-3 and TRBJ2-2, with TRBD1 matching over 8 bases. Trimming cost V 5 bases and J 5 bases; bases outside gene matches: 10. CDR3 length: 16 residues. Germline CDR1 ENHRY, CDR2 SYGVKD. This CDR3 reads CAISSDRVHKTGELFF. The DNA for the CDR3 is TGTGCCATCAGTTCGGACAGGGTGCATAAAACCGGGGAGCTGTTTTTT.

The V call is TRBV4-3, the J call TRBJ2-1, with TRBD2 matching over 11 bases. Losses at the gene ends were 0 bases for V and 4 bases for J; bases not matched to a gene: 2. CDR3 length equals 16 residues. Germline V lookup: CDR1 LGHNA, CDR2 YSLEER. CDR3 loop: CASSQELAGVYNEQFF. The CDR3 nucleotides read TGCGCCAGCAGCCAAGAACTAGCGGGGGTTTACAATGAGCAGTTCTTC.

Written as DNA, the CDR3 is TGCAGCGTTGGCAGGGGGCGCATTGGAGGACCCGGGGAGCTGTTTTTT. This encodes CSVGRGRIGGPGELFF. This sequence joins TRBV29-1 and TRBJ2-2; 8 bases agree with TRBD1. V trimming: 4 bases; J trimming: 6 bases; junction bases outside the gene matches: 13. This CDR3 spans 16 amino acids. CDR1 and CDR2 (germline): SQVTM, ANQGSEA.

CDR3 protein: CASSFSSRDTQYF. CDR3 nucleotide sequence: TGTGCCAGCAGCTTTTCTAGCCGAGATACGCAGTATTTT. The rearrangement uses TRBV7-2 and TRBJ2-3; TRBD2 is a possible D gene (5 bases). Germline CDR1 SGHTA, CDR2 FQGNSA. This CDR3 spans 13 amino acids. The V end lost 3 bases, the J end lost 5 bases, and 9 bases lay between the germline ends.

The chain has TRBV29-1 and TRBJ1-2, with D unresolved. The CDR3 spans 12 residues. The V end was cut by 0 bases, the J end by 8 bases, with 10 bases between. The germline gives CDR1 SQVTM, CDR2 ANQGSEA. CDR3 protein: CSVEEQPGGYTF. CDR3 nucleotide sequence: TGCAGCGTTGAAGAACAGCCTGGCGGCTACACCTTC.

This sequence joins TRBV11-3 and TRBJ2-1; the match to TRBD1 covers 8 bases. CDR1 and CDR2 (germline): SGHNT, YENEEA. Trimming took 5 bases from V and 10 from J; bases not matched to a gene: 13. The CDR3 length is 15 residues. This CDR3 is CASSLLGTGLQEQFF. Here the CDR3 DNA reads TGTGCCAGCAGCCTCCTAGGGACAGGTCTACAAGAGCAGTTCTTC.

CDR3 nucleotide sequence: TGTGCCAGCAGGCTGGGACAGGGGGTCAACGAGCAGTACTTC. Amino acid sequence: CASRLGQGVNEQYF. The chain recombines TRBV28 with TRBJ2-7; 11 positions match TRBD1. This CDR3 is 14 amino acids long. The germline gives CDR1 MDHEN, CDR2 SYDVKM. V shed 6 bases, J shed 5 bases, and the junction held 6 bases outside the gene matches.

The chain is built from TRBV4-1 and TRBJ1-5; TRBD1 matches at 9 bases. V shed 8 bases and J 6 bases; nucleotides not matched to a gene: 8. The CDR3 loop spans 14 amino acids. Germline V gene lookup returns CDR1 MGHRA and CDR2 YSYEKL. The CDR3 reads CASRTGVGGQPQHF. The CDR3 nucleotides are TGCGCCAGCCGGACAGGGGTAGGGGGTCAGCCCCAGCATTTT.

The chain employs TRBV19 and TRBJ2-1, with D possibly matching TRBD2 (5 bases). Germline CDR1 reads LNHDA; CDR2 reads SQIVND (reference sequence). Trimming left V 8 bases short and J 8 bases short, with 10 bases between. The CDR3 has 11 residues. The CDR3: CASSEGYEQFF. The CDR3 nucleotides read TGTGCCAGTTCCGAGGGCTATGAGCAGTTCTTC.

The chain couples TRBV19 to TRBJ1-1; D perhaps matches TRBD1 (6 bases). V shed 7 bases and J shed 0 bases, with 18 bases lying between them. The CDR3 is 16 amino acids. Germline V gene data show CDR1 as LNHDA and CDR2 as SQIVND (reference sequence). DNA for the CDR3: TGTGCCAGTACCTCACGGAGGGGGGGTTTGAACACTGAAGCTTTCTTT. This sequence encodes CASTSRRGGLNTEAFF.

This chain links TRBV5-1 with TRBJ2-3; TRBD2 agrees at 8 bases. This CDR3 is built from 16 residues. Looked up from germline, CDR1 is SGHRS and CDR2 is YFSETQ. Unmatched junction bases numbered 8, after V lost 5 bases and J lost 0 bases. For the CDR3, the DNA is TGCGCCAGCAGGGGCGGGGGGATTCCTAGCACAGATACGCAGTATTTT. As protein: CASRGGGIPSTDTQYF.

The J gene is TRBJ1-6, the V gene TRBV19; TRBD1 is a possible D gene (5 bases). CDR3 size: 15 residues. Per germline, CDR1 LNHDA and CDR2 SQIVND (reference sequence). V was clipped by 7 bases and J by 0 bases, with 10 bases between them. The CDR3 loop is CASTGGVSYNSPLHF. In DNA, the CDR3 is TGTGCCAGTACCGGGGGGGTCTCCTATAATTCACCCCTCCACTTT.

The chain links TRBV19 to TRBJ2-5; 8 nucleotides align to TRBD1. The CDR3 consists of 14 residues. Germline CDR1 and CDR2: LNHDA and SQIVND (reference sequence). Losses at the gene ends were 6 bases for V and 5 bases for J; bases not matched to a gene: 8. The CDR3 nucleotides are TGTGCCAGTAGCAGGACAGGGATGGATGAGACCCAGTACTTC. Protein sequence: CASSRTGMDETQYF.

The chain carries TRBV14 and TRBJ1-3, with TRBD1 identical over 7 bases. Germline CDR1 and CDR2: SGHDN and FVKESK. Trimming removed 6 bases from V and 4 bases from J; junction bases left unmatched: 9. The CDR3 is 15 residues long. The DNA for the CDR3 is TGTGCCAGCAGGCCGCCCGGGACAGCGGGAAACACCATATATTTT. Its protein is CASRPPGTAGNTIYF.

As DNA, the CDR3 is TGTGCCAGTAGAAAGGGGGTAAGGAGCTATGGCTACACCTTC. Its translation: CASRKGVRSYGYTF. The genes are TRBV19 and TRBJ1-2, with a tentative D call TRBD1 (6 bases). The V end lost 6 bases, the J end lost 4 bases, and 15 bases lay between the germline ends. The CDR3 totals 14 residues. Germline CDR1 and CDR2: LNHDA and SQIVND (reference sequence).

The gene calls are TRBV7-9 and TRBJ2-3, with 7 bases that match TRBD1. Germline V lookup: CDR1 SEHNR, CDR2 FQNEAQ (reference sequence). The CDR3 has 16 amino acids. V was pared by 5 bases and J by 2 bases, with 10 bases of the junction left unmatched. The CDR3 sequence: CASSTRQGPATDTQYF. CDR3 in DNA: TGTGCCAGCAGCACCAGACAGGGCCCGGCCACAGATACGCAGTATTTT.

To note about this clone: The junction does not match germline at one end; this may be a read error. This sequence joins TRBV7-2 and TRBJ1-5, with a possible D match to TRBD1 (5 bases). The germline gives CDR1 SGHTA, CDR2 FQGNSA. The CDR3 is 15 amino acids. CDR3 DNA sequence: TGTGCCAGCAGTTTAGGATTGGCAGGGTATCAGCCCCAGCATTTT. Encoded protein: CASSLGLAGYQPQHF.

The V and J genes are TRBV11-2 and TRBJ1-4; TRBD1 is a possible D gene (5 bases). The V gene lost 4 bases and the J gene lost 5 bases, with 11 bases spanning the gap. The CDR3 runs 14 residues. Germline CDR1 and CDR2: SGHAT and FQNNGV. The CDR3 protein is CASSSAPGNEKLFF. The CDR3 coding sequence is TGTGCCAGCAGCTCGGCTCCAGGGAATGAAAAACTGTTTTTT.

This chain joins TRBV5-1 and TRBJ1-2; possibly TRBD1 for D (6 bases). Between the trimmed V and J ends, which lost 3 bases and 8 bases, there was a span of 17 bases. The CDR3 covers 14 residues. CDR1 SGHRS and CDR2 YFSETQ come from the germline V gene. The CDR3 DNA reads as TGCGCCAGCAGCTCATTACAGGGCCTGGCGGGCTACACCTTC. Translated, it gives CASSSLQGLAGYTF. Filled out from reference TRBV5-1 and TRBJ1-2, the complete variable domain reads KAGVTQTPRYLIKTRGQQVTLSCSPISGHRSVSWYQQTPGQGLQFLFEYFSETQRNKGNFPGRFSGRQFSNSRSEMNVSTLELGDSALYLCASSSLQGLAGYTFGSGTRLTVV.

The genes are TRBV10-3 and TRBJ1-1; unclear D gene. This CDR3 comprises 13 residues. V lost 6 bases and J lost 2, with 10 bases in between. Per the germline V gene, CDR1 is ENHRY and CDR2 is SYGVKD. In DNA, the CDR3 is TGTGCCATCAGACAGAGCTTAAACACTGAAGCTTTCTTT. This sequence encodes CAIRQSLNTEAFF.

On this clone itself: A read error may produce the germline difference seen at one junction end. The chain combines TRBV7-7 with TRBJ1-2, with D possibly matching TRBD1 (5 bases). Germline CDR1 is SSHAT and CDR2 is FNYEAQ (reference sequence). The CDR3 contains 14 residues. CDR3 bases: TGTGCTAGCAGCTTAACTCAGGGCGGAAAGGGCTACACCTTC. This translates into CASSLTQGGKGYTF.